A single sample gave rise to the 16 T cell receptor beta chains below, sequenced in a study of T cells after yellow fever vaccination. Each CDR3 protein is one row after TCRdb ran MiXCR on the 5' RACE reads. The table records just under 600,000 distinct CDR3 sequences, approximately 13% of them present only once. The sequenced sample was PBMCs, obtained on the day of the yellow fever booster vaccination. The receptors come from a man aged 25-40 years who received the YFV17D yellow fever vaccine.

The chain is built from TRBV19 and TRBJ2-3; D unclear. V gave up 6 bases and J gave up 2 bases, with 15 bases separating them. CDR1 LNHDA and CDR2 SQIVND come from the germline V gene (reference sequence). The CDR3 length is 15 residues. The CDR3 protein is CASRAKSDATDTQYF. The CDR3 DNA reads as TGTGCCAGTAGGGCCAAAAGCGATGCCACAGATACGCAGTATTTT.

CDR3 protein: CSAREPGLVGDEQFF. CDR3 nucleotides: TGCAGTGCTAGGGAACCGGGACTAGTGGGGGATGAGCAGTTCTTC. J is TRBJ2-1 and V is TRBV20-1; 8 bases fit TRBD2. V lost 3 bases and J lost 8; bases outside the gene matches: 12. In germline, CDR1 is DFQATT, CDR2 SNEGSKA (reference sequence). This CDR3 has 15 amino acids.

CDR3 coding DNA: TGTGCCAGCAGCTCCACCTTGGACAGCTCGTTCACCGGGGAGCTGTTTTTT. Encoded protein: CASSSTLDSSFTGELFF. The chain has TRBV5-5 and TRBJ2-2, with TRBD1 as a possible D gene (6 bases). Germline V lookup: CDR1 SGHKS, CDR2 YYEKEE (reference sequence). The CDR3 totals 17 residues. Trimming shortened V by 3 bases and J by 4 bases, and 19 bases separated the two germline ends.

The chain employs TRBV7-2 and TRBJ2-7, with D possibly being TRBD1 (5 bases). CDR1 is SGHTA, CDR2 FQGNSA, per germline. There are 13 residues in the CDR3. The V and J ends lost 5 bases and 3 bases respectively, with 11 bases between them. The CDR3 loop reads CASSGGQNYEQYF. DNA of the CDR3: TGTGCCAGCAGCGGTGGACAAAACTACGAGCAGTACTTC.

This clonotype showed up just a few times. V usage is TRBV19 and J usage is TRBJ2-3, with D uncertain. The CDR3 runs to 13 residues. Trimming stripped 7 bases from V and 6 bases from J, with 14 bases between. Germline V CDR1 and CDR2: LNHDA, SQIVND (reference sequence). The CDR3 coding sequence is TGTGCCAGTAAAACTAACGCTCAGGATACGCAGTATTTT. Translating it yields CASKTNAQDTQYF.

CDR3 bases: TGTGCCAGCAGCTGCCAGGAGGGACTAGCGAAATACGAGCAGTACTTC. This codes for CASSCQEGLAKYEQYF. The chain carries TRBV7-3 and TRBJ2-7; TRBD2 agrees at 10 bases. Germline V gives CDR1 SGHTA, CDR2 FQGTGA. V dropped 4 bases and J dropped 4; count of bases not matched to a gene: 10. This CDR3 comprises 16 residues. The entire variable domain, with the rest obtained from reference TRBV7-3 and TRBJ2-7, is as follows: GAGVSQTPSNKVTEKGKYVELRCDPISGHTALYWYRQSLGQGPEFLIYFQGTGAADDSGLPNDRFFAVRPEGSVSTLKIQRTERGDSAVYLCASSCQEGLAKYEQYFGPGTRLTVT.

The chain employs TRBV5-1 and TRBJ1-4, with 8 bases lining up with TRBD1. This CDR3 contains 15 residues. V lost 0 bases to trimming and J lost 6 bases; unmatched junction nucleotides: 4. CDR1 and CDR2 (germline): SGHRS, YFSETQ. CDR3 residues: CASSLGGTGDEKLFF. The CDR3 nucleotides are TGCGCCAGCAGCTTGGGGGGGACAGGTGATGAAAAACTGTTTTTT.

This clonotype was seen a few times. This sequence joins TRBV20-1 and TRBJ2-7, with D possibly matching TRBD1 (6 bases). Between the trimmed V and J ends, which lost 8 bases and 2 bases, there was a span of 13 bases. Germline values: CDR1 DFQATT, CDR2 SNEGSKA (reference sequence). This CDR3 region has 12 residues. The CDR3: CSSARGAYEQYF. CDR3 DNA sequence: TGCAGTAGCGCCAGGGGCGCCTACGAGCAGTACTTC.

This clonotype was observed a handful of times. This chain joins TRBV7-9 and TRBJ1-5; D is perhaps TRBD1 (6 bases). The CDR3 has 14 residues. Between the trimmed V and J ends, which lost 5 bases and 8 bases, there was a span of 16 bases. Looked up from germline, CDR1 is SEHNR and CDR2 is FQNEAQ (reference sequence). CDR3 loop: CASSLGAEGEPQHF. The DNA for the CDR3 is TGTGCCAGCAGCCTGGGGGCCGAGGGCGAGCCCCAGCATTTT.

The chain has TRBV5-1 and TRBJ2-2, with TRBD2 matching 8 bases. With V trimmed by 0 bases and J by 6 bases, 13 bases remained unmatched. Looked up from germline, CDR1 is SGHRS and CDR2 is YFSETQ. The CDR3 length is 18 residues. DNA of the CDR3: TGCGCCAGCAGCTTGGTTCCCCCCAGCGGGAGCATCGCCGGGGAGCTGTTTTTT. Protein: CASSLVPPSGSIAGELFF.

This clonotype was seen only a few times. This chain uses TRBV18 with TRBJ2-7; no clear D gene. Trimming pared 3 bases from V and 5 bases from J, leaving 14 bases between. Germline CDR1 is KGHSH and CDR2 is LQKENI. The CDR3 consists of 14 residues. The CDR3 protein is CASSPQESVDEQYF. The CDR3 DNA reads TGTGCCAGCTCACCCCAGGAATCTGTCGACGAGCAGTACTTC.

The chain couples TRBV12-3 or TRBV12-4 to TRBJ2-2; 7 bases map to TRBD2. This CDR3 has 15 residues. V shed 6 bases and J 5 bases; nucleotides not matched to a gene: 9. The CDR3 here is CASRPSGPETGELFF. CDR3 in DNA: TGTGCCAGCAGACCTAGCGGCCCGGAGACCGGGGAGCTGTTTTTT.

This chain links TRBV10-3 with TRBJ2-2, with TRBD1 matching 8 bases. V was clipped by 10 bases and J by 1 base; unmatched bases: 5. The CDR3 loop spans 14 amino acids. CDR1 and CDR2 from the germline V gene are ENHRY and SYGVKD. The CDR3, as DNA: TGTGCCAGCAGACAGGGGCTGAACACCGGGGAGCTGTTTTTT. Translated: CASRQGLNTGELFF.

Only a few counts were recorded for this clonotype. The chain recombines TRBV19 with TRBJ2-5, with a weak D call TRBD2 (5 bases). CDR1 LNHDA and CDR2 SQIVND come from the germline V gene (reference sequence). V was pared by 0 bases and J by 4 bases, with 18 bases between. The CDR3 spans 17 residues. Here the CDR3 DNA reads TGTGCCAGTAGTATAGATCTCAATCTGGACTTCGGAGAGACCCAGTACTTC. It codes for CASSIDLNLDFGETQYF.

This clonotype was observed a few times. The rearrangement uses TRBV12-3 or TRBV12-4 and TRBJ2-7; D not resolved. CDR3 length equals 13 residues. With 2 bases removed from V and 0 bases from J, the gap between germline ends came to 5 bases. The CDR3 loop reads CASSLTNSYEQYF. CDR3 bases: TGTGCCAGCAGTTTAACTAACTCCTACGAGCAGTACTTC.

The chain is built from TRBV3-1 and TRBJ1-3; the D is unclear. The germline gives CDR1 LGHDT, CDR2 YNNKEL (reference sequence). Trimming removed 1 base at V and 0 bases at J, with 10 bases between. The CDR3 runs 16 residues. For the CDR3, the DNA is TGTGCCAGCAGCCAAGGCAATGCGGTCTCTGGAAACACCATATATTTT. It is translated as CASSQGNAVSGNTIYF.